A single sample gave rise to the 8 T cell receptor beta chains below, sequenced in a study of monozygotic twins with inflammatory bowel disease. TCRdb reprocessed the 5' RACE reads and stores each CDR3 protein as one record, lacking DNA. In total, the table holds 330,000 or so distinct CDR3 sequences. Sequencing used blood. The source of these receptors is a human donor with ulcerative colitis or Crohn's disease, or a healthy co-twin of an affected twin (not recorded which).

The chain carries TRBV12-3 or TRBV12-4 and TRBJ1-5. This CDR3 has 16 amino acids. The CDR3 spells CASGRAASGGNQPQHF.

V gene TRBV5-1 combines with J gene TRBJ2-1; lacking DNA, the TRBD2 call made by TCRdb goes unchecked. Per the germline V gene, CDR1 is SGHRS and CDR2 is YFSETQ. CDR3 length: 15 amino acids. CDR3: CASTRTSGSLNEQFF.

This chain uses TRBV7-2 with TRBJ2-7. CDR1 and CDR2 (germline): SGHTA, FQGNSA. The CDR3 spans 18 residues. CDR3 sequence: CASSLALTLDTVPYEQYF.

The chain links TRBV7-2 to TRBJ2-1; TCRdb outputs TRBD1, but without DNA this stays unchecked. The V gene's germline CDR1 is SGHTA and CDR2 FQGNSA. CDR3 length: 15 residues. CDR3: CASSFMGTTYNEQFF.

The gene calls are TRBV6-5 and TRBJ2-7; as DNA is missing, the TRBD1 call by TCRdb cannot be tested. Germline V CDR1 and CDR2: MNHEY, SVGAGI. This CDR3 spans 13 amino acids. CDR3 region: CASSREGRGEQYF.

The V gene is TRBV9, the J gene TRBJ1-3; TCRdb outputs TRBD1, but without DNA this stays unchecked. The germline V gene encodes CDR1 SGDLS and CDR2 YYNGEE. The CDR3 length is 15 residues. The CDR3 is CASSVDPDFGNTIYF.

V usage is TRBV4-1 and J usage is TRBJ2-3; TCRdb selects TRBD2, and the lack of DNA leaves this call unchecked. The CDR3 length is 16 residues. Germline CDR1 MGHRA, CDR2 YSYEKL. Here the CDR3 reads CASSPIAGRSTDTQYF.

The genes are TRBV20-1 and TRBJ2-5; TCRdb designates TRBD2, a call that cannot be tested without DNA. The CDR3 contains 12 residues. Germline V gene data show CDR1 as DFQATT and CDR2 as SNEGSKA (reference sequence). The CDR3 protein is CSAYWTSPHPIF.